This T cell receptor beta chain was captured by sequencing in a study of blood T cell repertoires in COVID-19. At the level of the study: The samples span acute and convalescent COVID-19 from the United States, Italy and Spain. T cells, B-cell-depleted T cells, or PBMCs supplied cDNA or gDNA.

Authors' analysis steps: Amplified reference gene primers provided the basis for estimating nucleated cell counts. Some clones are missing from TCRdb's copy, which holds only in-frame ones; the method was immunoSEQ multiplex PCR. V and J calls plus clone size are reproduced from that table; the DNA served to infer D and trimming. The sample has over 350,000 clones, around 89% seen once. This CDR3 has 15 amino acids. Looked up from germline, CDR1 is GTSNPN and CDR2 is SVGIG (reference sequence). V lost 2 bases, J lost 7 bases, and 10 bases stayed unmatched. This receptor was identified in a woman under 40 with acute or convalescent COVID-19. The chain is built from TRBV30 and TRBJ1-4, with TRBD1 matching over 7 bases. Sequenced: peripheral blood. The CDR3 nucleotides read TGTGCCTGGAGTCCCGGAGGGACAGCCACTGAAAAACTGTTTTTT. Its translation: CAWSPGGTATEKLFF.